This TCR beta chain emerged from a study of blood T cell repertoires in COVID-19. Study context: Acute and convalescent COVID-19 samples came from the United States, Italy and Spain. Sample material is recorded as cDNA or gDNA derived from T cells, B-cell-depleted T cells, or PBMCs.

The CDR3 consists of 15 residues. Germline CDR1 LGHDT, CDR2 YNNKEL (reference sequence). V shed 4 bases and J shed 5 bases, with 17 bases lying between them. Per the authors' pipeline: Reference gene primers were amplified, and this amplification served to estimate nucleated cell counts. The table came from immunoSEQ multiplex PCR; TCRdb's copy has only in-frame clones and leaves some out. That table is the source of V, J and clone size, and D and trimming were worked out from the DNA. This sample has about 260,000 clones; about 85% occur once, and the top ten carry around 4%. The source is a man aged 55 to 70 with acute or convalescent COVID-19. The sample was peripheral blood. The V call is TRBV3-1 (or the pseudogene TRBV3-2), the J call TRBJ2-5, with D possibly being TRBD2 (5 bases). The CDR3 bases are TGTGCCAGCAGCCTCAATAGCGCCCTGGGCGAGACCCAGTACTTC. This codes for CASSLNSALGETQYF.